Reported below is one T cell receptor (beta chain). J lost 7 bases, V lost 2 bases, and 4 bases had no gene match. Per the germline V gene, CDR1 is MGHRA and CDR2 is YSYEKL. This CDR3 region has 14 residues. Clones were read by immunoSEQ multiplex PCR, and TCRdb kept only the in-frame ones, dropping some. This table has fewer than 20,000 clones, 88% appearing once. These data come from a study of T cell changes during pregnancy in multiple sclerosis. The chain recombines TRBV4-1 with TRBJ2-1, with TRBD2 identical over 8 bases. Sample: CD8+ T cells from peripheral blood mononuclear cells, taken after pregnancy. The clonotype was recovered from a female donor in good health, enrolled as a control in a pregnancy study. CDR3 nucleotides: TGCGCCAGCAGCCAAAGCCTAGCGGGTAATGAGCAGTTCTTC. Residues: CASSQSLAGNEQFF.